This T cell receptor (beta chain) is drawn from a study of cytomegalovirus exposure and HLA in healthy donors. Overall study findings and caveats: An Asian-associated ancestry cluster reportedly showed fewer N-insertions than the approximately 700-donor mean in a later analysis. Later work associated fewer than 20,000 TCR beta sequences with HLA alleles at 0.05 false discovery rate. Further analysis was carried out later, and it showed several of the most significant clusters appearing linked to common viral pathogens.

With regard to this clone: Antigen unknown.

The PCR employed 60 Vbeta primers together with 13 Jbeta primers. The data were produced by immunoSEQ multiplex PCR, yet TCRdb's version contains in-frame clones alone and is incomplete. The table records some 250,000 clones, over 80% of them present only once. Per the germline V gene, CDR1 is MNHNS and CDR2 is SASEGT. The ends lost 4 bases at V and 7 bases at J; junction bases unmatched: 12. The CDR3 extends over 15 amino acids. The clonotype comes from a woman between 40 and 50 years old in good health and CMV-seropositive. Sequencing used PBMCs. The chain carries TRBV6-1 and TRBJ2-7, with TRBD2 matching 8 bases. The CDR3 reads CASSGLVGRAGEQYF. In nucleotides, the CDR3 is TGTGCCAGCAGTGGCCTGGTCGGGAGGGCCGGGGAGCAGTACTTC.